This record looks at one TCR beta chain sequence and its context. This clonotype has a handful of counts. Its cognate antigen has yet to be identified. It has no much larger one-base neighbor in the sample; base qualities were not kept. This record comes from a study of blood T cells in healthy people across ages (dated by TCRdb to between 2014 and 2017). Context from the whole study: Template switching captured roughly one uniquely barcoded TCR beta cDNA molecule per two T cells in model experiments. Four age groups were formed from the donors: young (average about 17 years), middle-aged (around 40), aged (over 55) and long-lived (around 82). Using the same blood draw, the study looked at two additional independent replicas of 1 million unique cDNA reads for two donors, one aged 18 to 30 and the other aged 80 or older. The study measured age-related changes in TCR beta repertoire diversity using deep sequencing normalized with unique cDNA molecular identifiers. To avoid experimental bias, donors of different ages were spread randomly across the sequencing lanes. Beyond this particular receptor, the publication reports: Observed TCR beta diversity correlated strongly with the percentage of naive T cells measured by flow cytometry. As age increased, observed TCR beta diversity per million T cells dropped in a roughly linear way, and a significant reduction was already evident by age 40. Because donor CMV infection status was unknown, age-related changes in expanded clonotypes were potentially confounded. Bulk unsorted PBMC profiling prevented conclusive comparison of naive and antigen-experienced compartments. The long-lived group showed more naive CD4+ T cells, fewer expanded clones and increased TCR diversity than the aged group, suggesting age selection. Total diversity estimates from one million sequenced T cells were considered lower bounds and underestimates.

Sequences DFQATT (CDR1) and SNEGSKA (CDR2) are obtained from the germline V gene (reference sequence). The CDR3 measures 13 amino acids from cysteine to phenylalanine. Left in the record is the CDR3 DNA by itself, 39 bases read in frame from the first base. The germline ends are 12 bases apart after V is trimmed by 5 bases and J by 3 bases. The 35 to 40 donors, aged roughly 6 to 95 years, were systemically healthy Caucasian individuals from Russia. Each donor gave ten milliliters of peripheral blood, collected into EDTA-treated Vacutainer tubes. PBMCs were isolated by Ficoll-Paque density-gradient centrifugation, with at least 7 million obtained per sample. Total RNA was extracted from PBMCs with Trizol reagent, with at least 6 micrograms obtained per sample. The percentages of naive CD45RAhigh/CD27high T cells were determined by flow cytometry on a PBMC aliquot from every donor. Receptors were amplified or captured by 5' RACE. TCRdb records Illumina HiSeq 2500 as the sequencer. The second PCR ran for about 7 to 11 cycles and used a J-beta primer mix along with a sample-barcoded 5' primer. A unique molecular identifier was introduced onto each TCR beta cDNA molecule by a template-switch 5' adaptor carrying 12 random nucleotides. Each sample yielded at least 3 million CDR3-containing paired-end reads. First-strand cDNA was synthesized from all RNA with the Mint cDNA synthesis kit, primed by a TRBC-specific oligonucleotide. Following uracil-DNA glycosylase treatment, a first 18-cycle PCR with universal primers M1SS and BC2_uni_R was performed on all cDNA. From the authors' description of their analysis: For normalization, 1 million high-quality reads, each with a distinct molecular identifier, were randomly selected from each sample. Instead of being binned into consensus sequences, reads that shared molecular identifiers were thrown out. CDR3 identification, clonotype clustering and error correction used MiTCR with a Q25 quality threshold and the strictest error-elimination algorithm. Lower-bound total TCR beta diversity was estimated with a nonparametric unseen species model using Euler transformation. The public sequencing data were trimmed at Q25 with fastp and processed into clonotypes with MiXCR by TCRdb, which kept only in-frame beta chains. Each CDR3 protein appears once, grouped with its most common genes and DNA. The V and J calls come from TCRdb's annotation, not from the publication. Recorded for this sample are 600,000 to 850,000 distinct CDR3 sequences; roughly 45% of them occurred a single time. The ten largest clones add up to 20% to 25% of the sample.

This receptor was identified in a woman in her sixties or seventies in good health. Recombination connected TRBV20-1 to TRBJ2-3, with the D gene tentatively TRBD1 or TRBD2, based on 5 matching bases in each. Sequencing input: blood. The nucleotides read TGCAGTGCTCCCAGGGACGAGACAGATACGCAGTATTTT. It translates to CSAPRDETDTQYF.